Following are 29 T cell receptor beta chains from one sample sequenced in a study of blood T cell repertoires in COVID-19. Profiling relied on immunoSEQ multiplex PCR, and the TCRdb table lists in-frame clones only, not all of them. This sample yields fewer than 200,000 clones, of which about 86% are seen a single time; more than 7.5% belongs to the top ten. Material for sequencing was peripheral blood. The receptor source for this set is a man aged 50-59 years with active or convalescent COVID-19.

V and J are TRBV7-9 and TRBJ1-2; perhaps TRBD1 as D (6 bases). Deletions cut 5 bases from V and 6 bases from J, with 13 bases between. This CDR3 has 13 amino acids. Germline V CDR1 and CDR2: SEHNR, FQNEAQ (reference sequence). CDR3 region: CASSQGSGDGYTF. Here the CDR3 DNA reads TGTGCCAGCAGCCAGGGGTCAGGGGATGGCTACACCTTC.

CDR3 residues: CASSPYRQGPQETQYF. In DNA, the CDR3 is TGTGCCAGTAGTCCCTACAGACAGGGACCTCAAGAGACCCAGTACTTC. The chain couples TRBV19 to TRBJ2-5; 7 nucleotides match TRBD1. Trimming removed 5 bases from V and 2 bases from J; junction bases left unmatched: 11. Germline V gene lookup returns CDR1 LNHDA and CDR2 SQIVND (reference sequence). There are 16 residues in the CDR3.

J is TRBJ2-6 and V is TRBV5-4; 7 positions match TRBD2. V shed 0 bases, J shed 4 bases, and the junction held 1 base outside the gene matches. Germline CDR1 is SGHNT and CDR2 is YYREEE (reference sequence). CDR3 length equals 15 residues. This CDR3 is CASSLAGRGANVLTF. CDR3 DNA: TGTGCCAGCAGCTTGGCCGGGAGGGGGGCCAACGTCCTGACTTTC.

About this clone itself: One end of the junction is discordant with germline, which a read error may explain. The V and J genes are TRBV5-4 and TRBJ2-7, with 10 bases fitting TRBD1. CDR1 and CDR2 (germline): SGHNT, YYREEE (reference sequence). The CDR3 runs 15 residues. CDR3 region: CANSTTGTGAPEQYF. The CDR3 nucleotides read TGTGCCAACAGCACGACCGGGACAGGGGCCCCCGAGCAGTACTTC.

This clone has a single count. The chain joins TRBV18 to TRBJ1-6; 7 bases agree with TRBD1. V lost 3 bases and J lost 10; bases outside the gene matches: 9. CDR3 length equals 15 residues. Per the germline V gene, CDR1 is KGHSH and CDR2 is LQKENI. DNA for the CDR3: TGTGCCAGCTCACCGGGCAGGGGGTTTAGGTCACCCCTCCACTTT. Translation: CASSPGRGFRSPLHF.

The chain joins TRBV5-6 to TRBJ1-4; D is perhaps TRBD1 (6 bases). CDR1 and CDR2 (germline): SGHDT, YYEEEE. The V end lost 6 bases, the J end lost 1 base, and 7 bases lay between the germline ends. This CDR3 region has 13 residues. The CDR3, as DNA: TGTGCCAGCATGGACAGAACTAATGAAAAACTGTTTTTT. It yields the protein CASMDRTNEKLFF.

V usage is TRBV6-5 and J usage is TRBJ2-2; 7 nucleotides match TRBD2. This CDR3 is 16 amino acids long. Unmatched junction bases numbered 9, after V lost 2 bases and J lost 6 bases. Germline assignment: CDR1 MNHEY and CDR2 SVGAGI. The CDR3 nucleotides read TGTGCCAGCAGTTACCTCCAGGGAGGGTCGGCCGGGGAGCTGTTTTTT. Residues: CASSYLQGGSAGELFF.

This rearrangement joins TRBV6-5 to TRBJ2-1; TRBD2 matches at 12 bases. CDR3 size: 16 residues. Germline CDR1 reads MNHEY; CDR2 reads SVGAGI. Losses at the gene ends were 0 bases for V and 6 bases for J; bases not matched to a gene: 3. CDR3 protein: CASSYSTSGRTNEQFF. The CDR3, as DNA: TGTGCCAGCAGTTACTCCACTAGCGGGAGGACCAATGAGCAGTTCTTC.

The V gene is TRBV28, the J gene TRBJ2-1, with 10 bases lining up with TRBD2. The CDR3 runs 14 residues. The V and J ends lost 10 bases and 4 bases, in that order; junction bases with no gene match: 7. CDR1 is MDHEN and CDR2 is SYDVKM in the germline V gene. The DNA of the CDR3 is TGTGCCATTTCAGCGGGGGGGCCGTACAATGAGCAGTTCTTC. It codes for CAISAGGPYNEQFF.

The chain links TRBV7-2 to TRBJ2-1, with a weak D call TRBD2 (6 bases). The CDR3 has 16 amino acids. Germline V gives CDR1 SGHTA, CDR2 FQGNSA. The V end lost 5 bases, the J end lost 1 base, and 15 bases lay between the germline ends. CDR3 DNA: TGTGCCAGCAGCCAGGGACTCTTGGGGTCCTACAATGAGCAGTTCTTC. This translates into CASSQGLLGSYNEQFF.

As for this clone: The limits of the CDR3 on the DNA are not certain, so only TCRdb's listed CDR3 is given. The rearrangement joins TRBV24-1 to TRBJ2-1; no DNA check was done on the table's D call, TRBD1. Germline V gene sequence: CDR1 KGHDR, CDR2 SFDVKD. With termini counted, the CDR3 has 15 amino acids. This chain's CDR3 is CATSDLERDSNEQFF.

V usage is TRBV7-9 and J usage is TRBJ2-7; D might be TRBD2 (6 bases). The germline V gene has CDR1 SEHNR and CDR2 FQNEAQ (reference sequence). The V and J ends lost 2 bases and 1 base respectively, with 12 bases between them. This CDR3 is 15 amino acids long. CDR3 amino acids: CASSLYGSGSYEQYF. Here the CDR3 DNA reads TGTGCCAGCAGCTTATACGGGAGCGGGTCCTACGAGCAGTACTTC.

V and J are TRBV11-2 and TRBJ2-7, with D tentatively TRBD1 (5 bases). The length of the CDR3 is 15 residues. V lost 7 bases to trimming and J lost 1 base, with 17 bases between them. The germline gives CDR1 SGHAT, CDR2 FQNNGV. The DNA for the CDR3 is TGTGCCAGCATCGACCACAGGTGGCAGTCCTACGAGCAGTACTTC. Translation gives CASIDHRWQSYEQYF.

The genes are TRBV7-2 and TRBJ2-5; D unclear. In germline, CDR1 is SGHTA, CDR2 FQGNSA. The CDR3 is 14 residues long. V was cut by 4 bases and J by 4 bases, with 13 bases left in between. The CDR3 spells CASSSRPLVETQYF. CDR3 in DNA: TGTGCCAGCAGCTCTAGACCACTGGTAGAGACCCAGTACTTC.

This chain uses TRBV6-1 with TRBJ2-1, with 13 bases lining up with TRBD2. V gave up 4 bases and J gave up 9 bases; unmatched junction bases: 9. The germline gives CDR1 MNHNS, CDR2 SASEGT. The CDR3 consists of 16 residues. CDR3 protein: CASSVRTSGRASEQFF. For the CDR3, the DNA is TGTGCCAGCAGTGTGCGAACTAGCGGGAGGGCCTCTGAGCAGTTCTTC.

This clone has just a few counts. The rearrangement joins TRBV18 to TRBJ1-1; tentative D call: TRBD1 (5 bases). Trimming took 0 bases from V and 3 from J, leaving 14 bases between them. The germline CDR1 and CDR2 sequences are KGHSH and LQKENI. This CDR3 is 16 amino acids long. The CDR3 sequence: CASSPPLQGIHTEAFF. The CDR3 DNA is TGTGCCAGCTCACCACCGCTCCAGGGTATTCACACTGAAGCTTTCTTT.

CDR3 loop: CASSSHIAGVIDEQFF. The DNA of the CDR3 is TGTGCCAGCAGTTCCCACATAGCGGGAGTTATCGATGAGCAGTTCTTC. V and J are TRBV28 and TRBJ2-1, with 9 bases lining up with TRBD2. The CDR3 is 16 amino acids. Germline V gene lookup returns CDR1 MDHEN and CDR2 SYDVKM. Losses at the gene ends were 4 bases for V and 8 bases for J; bases not matched to a gene: 12.

The chain recombines TRBV4-3 with TRBJ2-7, with D uncertain. The V gene's germline CDR1 is LGHNA and CDR2 YSLEER. The CDR3 is 15 residues long. Trimming removed 4 bases from V and 4 bases from J, with 17 bases in between. CDR3 sequence: CASSPTADKTYEQYF. The DNA for the CDR3 is TGCGCCAGCAGCCCAACCGCCGACAAGACATACGAGCAGTACTTC.

The rearrangement joins TRBV11-2 to TRBJ2-4, with a possible D match to TRBD1 (6 bases). The CDR3 spans 18 residues. The germline V gene encodes CDR1 SGHAT and CDR2 FQNNGV. V lost 1 base and J 1 base, leaving 17 bases between the germline ends. The CDR3 protein is CASSLARRGGVAKNIQYF. CDR3 coding DNA: TGTGCCAGCAGCTTAGCGCGCAGGGGTGGGGTGGCCAAAAACATTCAGTACTTC.

J is TRBJ2-3 and V is TRBV14; possible D gene TRBD2, 6 bases. CDR1 and CDR2 from the germline V gene are SGHDN and FVKESK. V dropped 1 base and J dropped 8 bases, with 16 bases sitting between them. The CDR3 consists of 15 residues. CDR3 sequence reads: CASSQGGTPWGTQYF. CDR3 DNA: TGTGCCAGCAGCCAAGGGGGGACTCCCTGGGGTACGCAGTATTTT.

This clone appeared a few times. V is TRBV4-1 and J is TRBJ1-5; D perhaps matches TRBD1 (5 bases). The V end lost 0 bases, the J end lost 4 bases, and 10 bases lay between the germline ends. In germline, CDR1 is MGHRA, CDR2 YSYEKL. CDR3 size: 15 residues. CDR3: CASSQDSQGNQPQHF. The CDR3 bases are TGCGCCAGCAGCCAAGATTCGCAGGGAAATCAGCCCCAGCATTTT.

V usage is TRBV14 and J usage is TRBJ1-1, with 11 nucleotides matching TRBD1. Per germline, CDR1 SGHDN and CDR2 FVKESK. There are 16 residues in the CDR3. Unmatched junction bases numbered 9, after V lost 4 bases and J lost 5 bases. CDR3 coding DNA: TGTGCCAGCAGCCCGTTAGGACAGGGGGCCTCAACTGAAGCTTTCTTT. Amino acids: CASSPLGQGASTEAFF.

The chain is built from TRBV2 and TRBJ2-2; D gene uncertain. CDR3 length equals 14 residues. CDR1 is SNHLY and CDR2 is FYNNEI in the germline V gene. The ends were cut back, 5 bases at V and 0 bases at J, with 7 bases in the middle. CDR3 sequence: CASSWAPNTGELFF. CDR3 in DNA: TGTGCCAGCAGTTGGGCCCCGAACACCGGGGAGCTGTTTTTT.

The chain uses TRBV27 and TRBJ1-2, with 10 bases matching TRBD1. This CDR3 is 12 amino acids long. Germline V gene lookup returns CDR1 MNHEY and CDR2 SMNVEV (reference sequence). The CDR3 protein is CASYGQGDGYTF. The DNA for the CDR3 is TGTGCATCCTACGGACAGGGGGATGGCTACACCTTC.

In DNA, the CDR3 is TGTGCCGCTAACAGGGGGTTGAACACTGAAGCTTTCTTT. This translates into CAANRGLNTEAFF. This chain joins TRBV30 and TRBJ1-1; 8 bases are shared with TRBD1. V was clipped by 8 bases and J by 0 bases; unmatched bases: 5. Germline loops: CDR1 GTSNPN, CDR2 SVGIG (reference sequence). There are 13 residues in the CDR3. The full variable domain, rest sourced from reference TRBV30 and TRBJ1-1, is SQTIHQWPATLVQPVGSPLSLECTVEGTSNPNLYWYRQAAGRGLQLLFYSVGIGQISSEVPQNLSASRPQDRQFILSSKKLLLSDSGFYLCAANRGLNTEAFFGQGTRLTVV.

This clone came up a few times. The V call is TRBV5-1, the J call TRBJ1-4; D gene ambiguous. This CDR3 contains 13 residues. The V gene lost 4 bases and the J gene lost 7 bases, with 11 bases spanning the gap. Germline V gene lookup returns CDR1 SGHRS and CDR2 YFSETQ. CDR3 sequence (DNA): TGCGCCAGCAGCCGGGAGGGTGGTGAAAAACTGTTTTTT. Protein product: CASSREGGEKLFF.

The chain couples TRBV14 to TRBJ1-1; no clear D. Trimming pared 4 bases from V and 7 bases from J, leaving 13 bases between. The CDR3 extends over 13 amino acids. Germline V CDR1 and CDR2: SGHDN, FVKESK. CDR3 region: CASSLGFLGEAFF. DNA for the CDR3: TGTGCCAGCAGCCTGGGCTTTTTGGGTGAAGCTTTCTTT.

In this sample, this clone turned up once. This chain links TRBV28 with TRBJ2-7; D not certain. Trimming took off 3 bases at V and 0 bases at J, with 6 bases between the two ends. Looked up from germline, CDR1 is MDHEN and CDR2 is SYDVKM. The CDR3 has 13 residues. The CDR3 spells CASSFVGSYEQYF. In DNA form, the CDR3 reads TGTGCCAGCAGTTTCGTCGGCTCCTACGAGCAGTACTTC.

The chain couples TRBV27 to TRBJ1-6; 7 bases match TRBD1. The CDR3 has 13 residues. The ends lost 11 bases at V and 3 bases at J; junction bases unmatched: 4. Germline V gives CDR1 MNHEY, CDR2 SMNVEV (reference sequence). This CDR3 reads CAARGNYNSPLHF. For the CDR3, the DNA is TGTGCCGCCAGGGGGAACTATAATTCACCCCTCCACTTT.